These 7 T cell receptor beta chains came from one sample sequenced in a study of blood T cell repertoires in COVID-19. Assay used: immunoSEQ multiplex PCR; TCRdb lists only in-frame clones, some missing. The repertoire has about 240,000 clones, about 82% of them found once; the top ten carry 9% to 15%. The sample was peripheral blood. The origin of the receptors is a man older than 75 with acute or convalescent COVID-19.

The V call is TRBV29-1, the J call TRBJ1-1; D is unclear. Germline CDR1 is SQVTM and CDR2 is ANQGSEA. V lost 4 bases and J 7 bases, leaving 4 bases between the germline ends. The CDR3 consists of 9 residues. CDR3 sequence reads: CSVGSEAFF. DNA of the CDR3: TGCAGCGTTGGGAGTGAAGCTTTCTTT.

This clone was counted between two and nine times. CDR3 residues: CASRGAGQGYGYTF. The CDR3 coding sequence is TGTGCCAGCAGGGGGGCAGGGCAGGGCTATGGCTACACCTTC. J is TRBJ1-2 and V is TRBV28, with D possibly being TRBD1 (6 bases). Germline V lookup: CDR1 MDHEN, CDR2 SYDVKM. V lost 6 bases, J lost 4 bases, and 15 bases lay in between. This CDR3 has 14 amino acids.

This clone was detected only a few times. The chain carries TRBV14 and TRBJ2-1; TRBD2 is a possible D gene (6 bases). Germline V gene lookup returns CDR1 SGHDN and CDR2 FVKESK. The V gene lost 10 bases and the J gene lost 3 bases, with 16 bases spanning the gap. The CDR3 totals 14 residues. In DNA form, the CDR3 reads TGTGCCACCTCTCGGGCTAGCGTCTACAATGAGCAGTTCTTC. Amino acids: CATSRASVYNEQFF.

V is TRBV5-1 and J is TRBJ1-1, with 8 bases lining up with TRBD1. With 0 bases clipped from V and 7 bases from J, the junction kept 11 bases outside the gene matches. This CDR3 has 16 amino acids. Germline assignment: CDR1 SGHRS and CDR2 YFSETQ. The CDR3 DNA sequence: TGCGCCAGCAGCTTGGCCAAGGACAGGGTTTCAGGTGAAGCTTTCTTT. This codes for CASSLAKDRVSGEAFF.

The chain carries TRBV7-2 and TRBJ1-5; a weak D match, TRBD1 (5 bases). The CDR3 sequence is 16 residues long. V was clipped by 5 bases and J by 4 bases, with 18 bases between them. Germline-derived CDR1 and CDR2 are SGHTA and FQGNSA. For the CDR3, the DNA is TGTGCCAGCAGCCCCGGCGGGGGGTTCTGGAATCAGCCCCAGCATTTT. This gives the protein CASSPGGGFWNQPQHF.

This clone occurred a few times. The CDR3 DNA is TGTGCCAGCAGTGAACTGGCAGGGGGACTTTATAATTCACCCCTCCACTTT. Translating gives CASSELAGGLYNSPLHF. J is TRBJ1-6 and V is TRBV2, with TRBD1 identical over 7 bases. Trimming at V came to 2 bases and at J to 4 bases, leaving 8 bases not matched to a gene. The CDR3 sequence is 17 residues long. Per germline, CDR1 SNHLY and CDR2 FYNNEI.

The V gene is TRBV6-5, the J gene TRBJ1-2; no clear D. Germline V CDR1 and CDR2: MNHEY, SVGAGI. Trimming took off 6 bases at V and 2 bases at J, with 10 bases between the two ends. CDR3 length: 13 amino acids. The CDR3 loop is CASSAAGNYGYTF. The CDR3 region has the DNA TGTGCCAGCAGCGCCGCGGGGAACTATGGCTACACCTTC.